The 3 T cell receptor beta chains below were found in one sample sequenced in a study of CD8 T cells in ankylosing spondylitis. TCRdb fed the 5' RACE reads into MiXCR, producing one record per CDR3 protein. The sample lists hundreds of thousands of distinct CDR3 sequences; 20% were seen once. Input material: blood, either unsorted or a sorted T cell fraction (not recorded which). These TCRs come from a male donor with ankylosing spondylitis or in good health (not recorded which).

This clonotype has only one observation. The V call is TRBV12-3 or TRBV12-4, the J call TRBJ2-5; 11 bases fit TRBD2. J gave up 4 bases and V 5 bases, and 9 bases lay outside the gene matches. This CDR3 is built from 16 residues. CDR3 nucleotides: TGTGCCAGCAGTCTCTCCCCCGGACTAGCGGGAGAGACCCAGTACTTC. Amino acids: CASSLSPGLAGETQYF.

The chain links TRBV19 to TRBJ2-2; no definite D call. Trimming left V 5 bases short and J 5 bases short, with 3 bases between. The CDR3 spans 11 residues. Per germline, CDR1 LNHDA and CDR2 SQIVND (reference sequence). CDR3 in DNA: TGTGCCAGTAGTTGGACCGGGGAGCTGTTTTTT. Protein: CASSWTGELFF.

The V gene is TRBV20-1, the J gene TRBJ2-1; D is possibly TRBD2 (5 bases). V lost 5 bases and J 4 bases, leaving 12 bases between the germline ends. Germline CDR1 DFQATT, CDR2 SNEGSKA (reference sequence). The CDR3 runs to 13 residues. The DNA of the CDR3 is TGCAGTGCTCGAGGGCGGATATACAATGAGCAGTTCTTC. Residues: CSARGRIYNEQFF.